This TCR beta chain was sequenced in a study of CD8 T cells in ankylosing spondylitis. This clonotype showed up just a few times. What it binds is unknown. Findings of the study overall: Seemingly characteristic of ankylosing spondylitis blood was a TCR beta motif consisting of fewer than 10 highly homologous variants.

Deletions cut 0 bases from V and 8 bases from J, with 10 bases between. The CDR3 is 12 residues long. Germline loops: CDR1 SQVTM, CDR2 ANQGSEA. Quantitative barcoded 5'-RACE was used to prepare TCR beta libraries. Using its own MiXCR run on the 5' RACE reads, TCRdb lists one record per CDR3 protein. The repertoire holds 300,000 to 400,000 distinct CDR3 sequences, with approximately 15% as singletons. The source is a male donor with ankylosing spondylitis or in good health (not recorded which). The sample was blood, either unsorted or a sorted T cell fraction (not recorded which). This chain joins TRBV29-1 and TRBJ1-2; no reliable D call. The CDR3 coding sequence is TGCAGCGTTGAAGAATGGCCGGGAGGCTACACCTTC. Translating it yields CSVEEWPGGYTF.